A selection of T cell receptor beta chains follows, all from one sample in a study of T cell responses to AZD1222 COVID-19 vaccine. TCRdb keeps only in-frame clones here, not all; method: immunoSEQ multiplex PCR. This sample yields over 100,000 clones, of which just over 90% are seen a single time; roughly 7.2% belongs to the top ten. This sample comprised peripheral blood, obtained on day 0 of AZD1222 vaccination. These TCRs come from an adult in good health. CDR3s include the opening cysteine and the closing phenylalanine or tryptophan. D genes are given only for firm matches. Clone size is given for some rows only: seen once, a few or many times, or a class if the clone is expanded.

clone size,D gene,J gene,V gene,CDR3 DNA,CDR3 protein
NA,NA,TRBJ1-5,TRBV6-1,TGTGCCAGCAGTGAAGTGGGTGGGTATCAGCCCCAGCATTTT,CASSEVGGYQPQHF
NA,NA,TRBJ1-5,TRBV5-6,TGTGCCAGCAGCTTTGGTTACGGTAGCAATCAGCCCCAGCATTTT,CASSFGYGSNQPQHF
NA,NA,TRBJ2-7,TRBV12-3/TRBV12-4,TGTGCCAGCAGTTTTTGGAAGGGCGAGCAGTACTTC,CASSFWKGEQYF
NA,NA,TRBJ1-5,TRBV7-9,TGTGCCAGCAGCTCTTACGCCGGGACAAGTAATCAGCCCCAGCATTTT,CASSSYAGTSNQPQHF
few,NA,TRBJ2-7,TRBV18,TGTGCCAGCTCACCTACGGAGTATGGATACGAGCAGTACTTC,CASSPTEYGYEQYF
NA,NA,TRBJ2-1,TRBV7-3,TGTGCCAGCAGCCCGGTAGCGGCAGCCTCCTACAATGAGCAGTTCTTC,CASSPVAAASYNEQFF
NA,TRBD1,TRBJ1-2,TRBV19,TGTGCCAGTAGTACCAGAGGACAGGCTGGTGGGTACACCTTC,CASSTRGQAGGYTF
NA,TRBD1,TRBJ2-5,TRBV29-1,TGCAGCACCAGAACAGGGGGAGGAGAGACCCAGTACTTC,CSTRTGGGETQYF
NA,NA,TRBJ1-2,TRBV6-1,TGTGCCAGCAGTGAGGGACGGCCCTATGGCTACACCTTC,CASSEGRPYGYTF
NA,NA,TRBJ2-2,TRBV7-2,TGTGCCAGCAGCTCCGGGCCCGGAGGCACCGGGGAGCTGTTTTTT,CASSSGPGGTGELFF
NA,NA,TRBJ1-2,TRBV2,TGTGCCAGCTCAAGACGGGGGGGAAGCTATGGCTACACCTTC,CASSRRGGSYGYTF
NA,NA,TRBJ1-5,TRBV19,TGTGCCAGTAGTACCCAATACGGACACCTTAGCAATCAGCCCCAGCATTTT,CASSTQYGHLSNQPQHF
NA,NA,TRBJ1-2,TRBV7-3,TGTGCCAGCAGCTTAACAGGGCAGACTAACTATGGCTACACCTTC,CASSLTGQTNYGYTF
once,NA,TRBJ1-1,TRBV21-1,TGTGCCAGCAGCTCTTTGGCTTTCTTT,CASSSLAFF